Given below is one TCR beta chain in context. What it binds is not known. Since the CDR3 does not end with the conserved phenylalanine or tryptophan, this likely comes from a read error. These data are taken from a study of beta chain features in type 1 diabetes. General study results and limits: TCRB repertoires of naive, central memory and Treg cells appeared more similar among patients than among healthy donors. Patients with type 1 diabetes carried fewer insertions and had more deletions at their VDJ junctions.

Stem cell-like memory, regulatory, central memory and naive CD4+ cells were sorted via CD45RO/CCR7/CD25/CD127/CD95/CD27. Investigators reverse transcribed all isolated RNA, so they sequenced expressed TCRB transcripts. Naive, central memory and regulatory T cell samples yielded about 3.57 million reads on average. Profiling relied on immunoSEQ multiplex PCR, and the TCRdb table lists in-frame clones only, not all of them. The repertoire holds some 900,000 clones, with roughly 15% as singletons. V was trimmed by 0 bases and J by 7 bases, leaving 10 bases between them. CDR1 is KGHSH, CDR2 LQKENI, per germline. The CDR3 has 14 residues.

The clonotype originates from a woman aged 18-30 years in good health. The chain links TRBV18 to TRBJ1-3; D ambiguous. Sequencing was performed on naive CD4+ T cells from blood. The CDR3 spells CASSPPATVNTIYI. The CDR3 DNA sequence: TGTGCCAGCTCACCACCGGCGACTGTGAACACCATATATATT.